The clone carrying this TCR beta chain was counted between two and nine times. Its antigen is still unknown. The CDR3 end shows no conserved phenylalanine or tryptophan, and so a read error is likely. The junction had 7 bases not matched to a gene; V was cut back by 2 bases and J by 0 bases. The CDR3 spans 17 residues. Germline V gene lookup returns CDR1 MNHEY and CDR2 SVGAGI. A sample-barcoded 5' primer and a J-beta primer mix were used in a second PCR of roughly 7 to 11 cycles. TCRdb re-analysed the 5' RACE reads in MiXCR, keeping a single row per CDR3 protein. The data show hundreds of thousands of distinct CDR3 sequences, with around 21% seen just once and 3.5% to 4% held by the top ten. The sample originates from a study of blood T cells in healthy people across ages. Broader study findings: Age showed a roughly linear inverse relationship with TCR beta diversity per million T cells.

The source of this sequence is a man between 65 and 80 years old in good health. The chain is built from TRBV6-5 and TRBJ1-2, with TRBD1 matching 9 bases. The sequenced material came from blood. In DNA, the CDR3 is TGTGCCAGCAGTTACACGGGGACAGGGACATCTAACTATGGCTACACCCTC. It specifies CASSYTGTGTSNYGYTL.